Listed below are T cell receptor beta chains from one sample, sequenced in a study of blood T cells in healthy people across ages. TCRdb processed the 5' RACE reads anew with MiXCR; each CDR3 protein has one entry. Here the sample spans 1.5 million to 2 million distinct CDR3 sequences, about 35% being singletons. Sequenced: blood. Every receptor here comes from a woman in her thirties in good health. Both conserved end residues are part of each CDR3. A D gene is named only where the DNA matches it firmly. Clone size is stated in some rows and not others, as once, few, many or a class when expanded.

>TRBJ2-3|TRBV7-3|few|NA
TGTGCCAGCAGCTTGCTTGGCCCAGATACGCAGTATTTT
CASSLLGPDTQYF
>TRBJ2-3|TRBV5-1|NA|NA
TGCGCCAGCAAGGAGGGGGTAGGAACAGATACGCAGTATTTT
CASKEGVGTDTQYF
>TRBJ2-5|TRBV12-3/TRBV12-4|many|TRBD1
TGTGCCAGCACCTCGGGACAGGGGTTGGGAGAGACCCAGTACTTC
CASTSGQGLGETQYF
>TRBJ2-7|TRBV5-1|many|TRBD1
TGCGCCAGCAGCGTGGGACAGGGGCTGAACGAGCAGTACTTC
CASSVGQGLNEQYF
>TRBJ2-7|TRBV9|NA|NA
TGTGCCAGCAGCTCCCCGCCGGGTTACGAGCAGTACTTC
CASSSPPGYEQYF
>TRBJ2-5|TRBV29-1|many|NA
TGCAGCCTCGGGGAGGCTTGGGAGACCCAGTACTTC
CSLGEAWETQYF
>TRBJ2-7|TRBV7-9|NA|NA
TGTGCCAGCAGCTTATTAGGGGCAGTTAAAGGGGAGCAGTACTTC
CASSLLGAVKGEQYF
>TRBJ2-7|TRBV6-5|few|NA
TGTGCCAGCAGTTACCGCACAGGGTACTACGAGCAGTACTTC
CASSYRTGYYEQYF
>TRBJ2-5|TRBV27|NA|TRBD1
TGTGCCAGCAGTTTATATAACAGGGGGTCTCAAGAGACCCAGTACTTC
CASSLYNRGSQETQYF
>TRBJ1-2|TRBV27|NA|NA
TGTGCCAGCAGTTCCAACCGGGACCGCTCTAGCGGCCACACCTTC
CASSSNRDRSSGHTF
>TRBJ2-7|TRBV25-1|NA|TRBD2
TGTGCCAGCAGTTGGGTTAGCGGGAGGAGCTCCTGCGAGCAGTACTTC
CASSWVSGRSSCEQYF
>TRBJ2-7|TRBV27|NA|TRBD1
TGTGCCAGCAGTACCCGACAGGGAGTGAAGGCAGAGCAGTACTTC
CASSTRQGVKAEQYF
>TRBJ2-3|TRBV28|NA|NA
TGTGCCAGCAGCCGGGACTCATCGACCACAGATACGCAGTATTTT
CASSRDSSTTDTQYF
>TRBJ2-7|TRBV5-1|few|NA
TGCGCCAGCAGCCCAAGGGAGTTCGGGAGCTACGAGCAGTACTTC
CASSPREFGSYEQYF
>TRBJ2-1|TRBV7-9|NA|TRBD2
TGTGCCAGCAGCCAGAGCGGGAGGGGAGACTACAATGAGCAGTTCTTC
CASSQSGRGDYNEQFF
>TRBJ1-6|TRBV20-1|NA|NA
TGCAGTGCTAGACGCACCAGCCTTGGCCCCAATTCACCCCTCCACTTT
CSARRTSLGPNSPLHF
>TRBJ2-7|TRBV5-5|NA|NA
TGTGCCAGCAGCCCGTTCCTAGCGTATATTATCAATGAGCAGTACTTC
CASSPFLAYIINEQYF
>TRBJ1-3|TRBV7-9|NA|NA
TGTGCCAGCACCGGTGGGTCTGGAAACACCATATATTTT
CASTGGSGNTIYF
>TRBJ2-7|TRBV7-2|few|NA
TGTGCCAGCAGCCACACAGGAAACTACGAGCAGTACTTC
CASSHTGNYEQYF
>TRBJ2-1|TRBV4-2|many|NA
TGTGCCAGCAGCCAAGATATCTCTGTGGGGGAGGCTTACAATGAGCAGTTCTTC
CASSQDISVGEAYNEQFF
>TRBJ2-7|TRBV20-1|few|NA
TGCAGTGCTAGAGAATTGAATGGGGTGCGGCAGTACTTC
CSARELNGVRQYF
>TRBJ2-7|TRBV9|NA|NA
TGTGCCAGCAGCGTGGCGGGACTCCCAGGGGAGCAGTACTTC
CASSVAGLPGEQYF
>TRBJ2-1|TRBV11-1|few|TRBD2
TGTGCCAGCAGCTCGGACTGGGGAGGGAATGAGCAGTTCTTC
CASSSDWGGNEQFF
>TRBJ2-5|TRBV20-1|NA|TRBD2
TGCAGTGCCCCGTTGGGGCGGGAGGGCCTCGGAGAGACCCAGTACTTC
CSAPLGREGLGETQYF
>TRBJ1-5|TRBV7-8|NA|NA
TGTGCCAGCAGCCCAATGGCGGTCGGGCAGCCCCAGCATTTT
CASSPMAVGQPQHF
>TRBJ2-5|TRBV4-1|NA|TRBD2
TGCGCCAGCAGCCCCCGGATCGTTAGCGGGGGGGCAGGTGAGGCCCAGTACTTC
CASSPRIVSGGAGEAQYF
>TRBJ2-5|TRBV5-5|few|TRBD1
TGTGCCAGCAGCTGGGGGACAGCCGAAGAGACCCAGTACTTC
CASSWGTAEETQYF
>TRBJ2-1|TRBV7-8|NA|TRBD1
TGTGCCAGCAGCGCGCGACAGGGGGCGCGAAATGAGCAGTTCTTC
CASSARQGARNEQFF
>TRBJ1-1|TRBV15|NA|NA
TGTGCCACCAGCAGAGTGGAGACGGAAAAAGCTTTCTTT
CATSRVETEKAFF
>TRBJ2-1|TRBV15|NA|NA
TGTGCCACCAGCACGGGACATGTGCCCGTGCCTGAGCAGTTCTTC
CATSTGHVPVPEQFF
>TRBJ2-7|TRBV3-1|NA|TRBD2
TGTGCCAGCAGCCGGTCTAGCGGGGATCACGAGCAGTACTTC
CASSRSSGDHEQYF
>TRBJ2-1|TRBV20-1|NA|TRBD2
TGCAGTGGCCTCGGGACTAGCGGGAGGAATGAGCAGTTCTTC
CSGLGTSGRNEQFF
>TRBJ2-1|TRBV9|few|NA
TGTGCCAGCAGCGTAGGCCCCTCAGGACTAGGGGGGTGGCAGTTCTTC
CASSVGPSGLGGWQFF
>TRBJ2-7|TRBV2|few|TRBD1
TGTGCCAGCAGAGGTCCGGGACAGGGACCTTCCTACGAGCAGTACTTC
CASRGPGQGPSYEQYF
>TRBJ1-1|TRBV5-1|NA|NA
TGCGCCAGCAGTCCCGGCGGGGAATCAGGAGCTTTCTTT
CASSPGGESGAFF
>TRBJ2-3|TRBV20-1|NA|TRBD2
TGCAGTGCTATTAGCGGGAGTGGTGGCACAGATACGCAGTATTTT
CSAISGSGGTDTQYF
>TRBJ2-5|TRBV20-1|few|NA
TGCAGTGCTACAGGGACCCTCGGAGAGACCCAGTACTTC
CSATGTLGETQYF
>TRBJ1-6|TRBV9|NA|TRBD1
TGTGCCAGCAGCGAGGGGACAGGGAGGAATTCACCCCTCCACTTT
CASSEGTGRNSPLHF
>TRBJ2-5|TRBV5-1|many|TRBD2
TGCGCCAGCAGCGCCCGACTAGCGGGAAGGGAGACCCAGTACTTC
CASSARLAGRETQYF
>TRBJ2-3|TRBV30|NA|NA
TGTGCCTGGGGGAGCGAGGATACGCAGTATTTT
CAWGSEDTQYF
>TRBJ2-1|TRBV6-2/TRBV6-3|NA|NA
TGTGTCAGCAGTTACTCCGGGTCTCTCTCCTACAATGAGCAGTTCTTC
CVSSYSGSLSYNEQFF
>TRBJ2-7|TRBV20-1|NA|NA
TGCAGTGCTAGAGTAATCGGGGGGCCCTACGAGCAGTACTTC
CSARVIGGPYEQYF
>TRBJ2-1|TRBV5-5|NA|NA
TGTGCCAGCAGCTTGGAGGACTACAATGGGCAGTTCTTC
CASSLEDYNGQFF
>TRBJ2-7|TRBV13|few|NA
TGTGCCAGCAGACCGGAGGGGTCCTACGAGCAGTACTTC
CASRPEGSYEQYF
>TRBJ2-7|TRBV5-1|NA|TRBD1
TGCGCCAGCAGCCAAGGGACAGGGGGCTACTCCTACGAGCAGTACTTC
CASSQGTGGYSYEQYF
>TRBJ2-5|TRBV4-1|many|TRBD2
TGCGCCAGCAGCCAGGGTAGCGGGGGCCGACGGGAAGAGACCCAGTACTTC
CASSQGSGGRREETQYF
>TRBJ2-5|TRBV11-2|few|TRBD2
TGTGCCAGCAGCTCGTGGACTAGCGGGAGGGCCGGAGAGACCCAGTACTTC
CASSSWTSGRAGETQYF
>TRBJ2-5|TRBV7-7|NA|TRBD1
TGTGCCAGCAGCAAACAGGGGTCAGAGACCCAGTACTTC
CASSKQGSETQYF
>TRBJ1-2|TRBV12-3/TRBV12-4|few|NA
TGTGCCAGCAGTTTAGGCACAGGGTCTGGCTACACCTTC
CASSLGTGSGYTF
>TRBJ1-2|TRBV6-1|few|TRBD1
TGTGCCAGCAGTGAGGTACAGGGGAACTATGGCTACACCTTC
CASSEVQGNYGYTF